One T cell receptor (beta chain) is described in this entry. This sample was taken from a study of shared clonotypes between healthy human individuals. The naive CD8 population came from CD45RO-negative cells selected for CCR7, without terminally differentiated effector memory CD45RA+ cells. Several immunoSEQ 96-well plates shared each subset's DNA, each plate a replicate. In the authors' methods: ImmunoSEQ sequences covered only the junction and lacked quality scores; filtering therefore differed. Generated by immunoSEQ multiplex PCR, the TCRdb table keeps only in-frame clones and is missing some. That table furnishes V, J and clone size, whereas the DNA furnished D and trimming. The profile covers approximately 2,200,000 clones, with under 95% appearing a single time and 1.5% to 2% taken by the ten largest. The V gene lost 5 bases and the J gene lost 5 bases, with 9 bases spanning the gap. Germline lookup yields CDR1 MGHRA and CDR2 YSYEKL. The CDR3 length is 12 residues.

The chain employs TRBV4-1 and TRBJ1-1; tentative D call: TRBD1 (5 bases). The sequence derives from a man between 18 and 29 years old in good health. Some clones in this sample may be carry-over from other donors' samples. Specimen: naive CD8+ T cells from PBMCs. CDR3 region: CASSWGSTEAFF. The CDR3 DNA follows: TGCGCCAGCAGCTGGGGGAGTACTGAAGCTTTCTTT.